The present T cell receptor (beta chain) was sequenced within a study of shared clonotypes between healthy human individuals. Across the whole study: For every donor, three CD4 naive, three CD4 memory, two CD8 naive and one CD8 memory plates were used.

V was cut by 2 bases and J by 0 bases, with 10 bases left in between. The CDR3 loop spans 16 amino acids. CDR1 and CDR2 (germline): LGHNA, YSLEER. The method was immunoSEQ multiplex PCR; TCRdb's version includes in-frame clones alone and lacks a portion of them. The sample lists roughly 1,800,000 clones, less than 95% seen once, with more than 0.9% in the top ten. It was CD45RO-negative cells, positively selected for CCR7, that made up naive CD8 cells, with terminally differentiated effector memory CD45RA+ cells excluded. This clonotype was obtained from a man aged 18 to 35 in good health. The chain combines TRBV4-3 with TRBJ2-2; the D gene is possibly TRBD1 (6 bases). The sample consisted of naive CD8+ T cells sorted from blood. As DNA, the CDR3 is TGCGCCAGCAGCCAAAAAGGGGGTTCGAACACCGGGGAGCTGTTTTTT. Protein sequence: CASSQKGGSNTGELFF.